This TCR beta chain was sequenced during a study of CD8 T cells in Susac syndrome. RNA totalling about 0.5 to 1 ug underwent reverse transcription with random hexamers. From the immunoSEQ multiplex PCR reads, TCRdb called clonotypes with MiXCR, one entry per CDR3 protein. Among some 150,000 distinct CDR3 sequences listed, about 93% were seen once. The V end was cut by 5 bases, the J end by 3 bases, with 14 bases between. Germline V gene lookup returns CDR1 MDHEN and CDR2 SYDVKM. The CDR3 loop spans 14 amino acids. The receptor comes from a human donor in good health. The sample was CD8+ T cells from PBMCs. This chain connects TRBV28 to TRBJ2-7; D might be TRBD1 or TRBD2, each matching 5 bases. The CDR3 region is CASSPQGVLYEQYF. CDR3 DNA sequence: TGTGCCAGCAGTCCTCAGGGAGTACTCTACGAGCAGTACTTC.